A selection of T cell receptor beta chains follows, all from one sample in a study of neurological immune-mediated disorders. TCRdb itself ran the 5' RACE reads through MiXCR, one entry per CDR3 protein. The sample holds 20,000 to 30,000 distinct CDR3 sequences; less than 15% are singletons and the top ten take around 5.9%. The specimen sequenced was CD4+ T cells from blood. These receptors all stem from a female donor with HTLV-1-associated myelopathy (HAM/TSP). The CDR3 runs from the conserved cysteine through the conserved F or W. The D gene is left open where the match is weak. Rows give clone size only sometimes, using once, few, many, or a class for an expanded clone.

TRBV12-3/TRBV12-4	.	TRBJ1-2	.	CASSLEDGGANYGYTF	TGTGCCAGCAGTTTGGAAGACGGGGGGGCTAACTATGGCTACACCTTC
TRBV12-3/TRBV12-4	.	TRBJ1-1	many	CASRRQGLPDTEAFF	TGTGCCAGCAGACGTCAGGGCCTACCGGACACTGAAGCTTTCTTT
TRBV5-1	.	TRBJ2-3	.	CASSLQGITDTQYF	TGCGCCAGCAGCTTGCAGGGCATCACAGATACGCAGTATTTT
TRBV5-1	.	TRBJ2-1	many	CASSQAGREQFF	TGCGCCAGCAGCCAAGCAGGGCGTGAGCAGTTCTTC
TRBV7-9	TRBD2	TRBJ2-1	many	CASGRGGRGEQFF	TGTGCCAGCGGACGGGGGGGCCGTGGTGAGCAGTTCTTC
TRBV5-1	.	TRBJ2-3	many	CASSVGGAPQYF	TGCGCCAGCAGCGTCGGCGGGGCCCCCCAGTATTTT
TRBV20-1	.	TRBJ1-1	many	CSARGRGVWNTEAFF	TGCAGTGCTAGAGGTCGCGGGGTGTGGAACACTGAAGCTTTCTTT
TRBV20-1	TRBD2	TRBJ2-1	.	CSDIRGVPHNEQFF	TGCAGTGATATTCGGGGGGTCCCTCACAATGAGCAGTTCTTC
TRBV24-1	.	TRBJ2-7	.	CATSDRPAYEQYF	TGTGCCACCAGTGACCGGCCAGCCTACGAGCAGTACTTC
TRBV15	TRBD1	TRBJ2-2	.	CVTSRLWTGGSTGELFF	TGTGTCACCAGCAGACTATGGACAGGGGGCTCCACTGGGGAGCTGTTTTTT
TRBV18	.	TRBJ1-3	many	CASSPPYGGPGNTIYF	TGTGCCAGCTCACCACCATACGGAGGGCCTGGAAACACCATATATTTT
TRBV5-1	.	TRBJ1-5	many	CASSLVSGDQPQHF	TGCGCCAGCAGCTTGGTCTCGGGGGACCAGCCCCAGCATTTT
TRBV6-5	.	TRBJ1-2	many	CASSYIPAANYGYTF	TGTGCCAGCAGTTACATTCCCGCGGCTAACTATGGCTACACCTTC
TRBV6-5	TRBD2	TRBJ2-5	many	CASRSGRDGTQYF	TGTGCCAGCAGGAGCGGGAGGGATGGGACCCAGTACTTC
TRBV4-1	.	TRBJ2-5	many	CASSQAPSNIGGTQYF	TGCGCCAGCAGCCAAGCCCCTTCTAACATTGGGGGGACCCAGTACTTC
TRBV18	.	TRBJ2-2	few	CASSLSVNTGELFF	TGTGCCAGCTCACTTTCTGTCAACACCGGGGAGCTGTTTTTT
TRBV5-4	.	TRBJ2-7	many	CASSFMGDEQYF	TGTGCCAGCAGCTTTATGGGAGACGAGCAGTACTTC
TRBV12-3/TRBV12-4	.	TRBJ1-2	many	CASSQDGNYGYTF	TGTGCCAGCAGTCAAGACGGAAACTATGGCTACACCTTC
TRBV24-1	TRBD1	TRBJ2-3	.	CATSAVVTGGGTDTQYF	TGTGCCACCAGTGCCGTCGTTACAGGGGGCGGCACAGATACGCAGTATTTT
TRBV20-1	.	TRBJ2-5	many	CSARDYRSGETQYF	TGCAGTGCTAGAGATTACAGATCGGGAGAGACCCAGTACTTC
TRBV5-1	.	TRBJ2-3	many	CASSFLGGRDTQYF	TGCGCCAGCAGCTTCTTAGGGGGGCGGGATACGCAGTATTTT
TRBV29-1	.	TRBJ2-2	many	CSVSSRQPGPGAGELFF	TGCAGCGTTTCAAGTCGTCAGCCGGGACCAGGGGCCGGGGAGCTGTTTTTT
TRBV6-5	TRBD2	TRBJ2-7	many	CASSSTFTSGLYEQYF	TGTGCCAGCAGTTCCACGTTCACTAGCGGCCTCTACGAGCAGTACTTC
TRBV7-7	.	TRBJ2-5	many	CASSLDNQETQYF	TGTGCTAGCAGCTTAGACAACCAAGAGACCCAGTACTTC
TRBV5-1	TRBD1	TRBJ1-2	many	CASSLDRGGYGYTF	TGCGCCAGCAGCTTGGACAGGGGAGGCTATGGCTACACCTTC
TRBV7-2	.	TRBJ2-1	many	CASSLEGPQAYNEQFF	TGTGCCAGCAGCTTAGAGGGACCACAGGCCTACAATGAGCAGTTCTTC
TRBV20-1	TRBD2	TRBJ2-4	.	CSALATSAQNIQYF	TGCAGTGCACTCGCCACTAGCGCCCAAAACATTCAGTACTTC
TRBV3-1	TRBD1	TRBJ1-2	few	CASSPPGQADYGYTF	TGTGCCAGCAGCCCGCCGGGACAGGCCGACTATGGCTACACCTTC
TRBV4-3	.	TRBJ1-3	medium-sized	CASSQGHSGNTIYF	TGCGCCAGCAGCCAAGGACACTCTGGAAACACCATATATTTT
TRBV9	.	TRBJ2-2	many	CASSVSPGGELFF	TGTGCCAGCAGCGTTTCACCCGGTGGGGAGCTGTTTTTT
TRBV7-2	.	TRBJ2-2	many	CASSQGLDTGELFF	TGTGCCAGCAGCCAAGGATTGGACACCGGGGAGCTGTTTTTT
TRBV11-2	.	TRBJ2-5	many	CASSRLGTYQETQYF	TGTGCCAGCAGCCGACTCGGGACATACCAAGAGACCCAGTACTTC
TRBV20-1	.	TRBJ1-1	.	CSARGPGTGTEAFF	TGCAGTGCTAGAGGTCCCGGGACTGGCACTGAAGCTTTCTTT
TRBV5-1	.	TRBJ2-7	many	CASTKDGGGSPYEQYF	TGCGCCAGCACCAAAGACGGGGGCGGCAGCCCCTACGAGCAGTACTTC
TRBV20-1	TRBD1	TRBJ2-5	many	CSARTGRETQYF	TGCAGTGCGAGGACAGGGCGTGAGACCCAGTACTTC
TRBV2	.	TRBJ1-1	many	CASIGTLGDTEAFF	TGTGCCAGCATAGGGACTTTGGGCGACACTGAAGCTTTCTTT
TRBV5-1	TRBD1	TRBJ1-1	many	CASSRDRGRGTEAFF	TGCGCCAGCAGCCGGGACAGGGGGCGAGGAACTGAAGCTTTCTTT
TRBV7-2	.	TRBJ2-3	.	CASNRGLGTDTQYF	TGTGCCAGCAACCGAGGGCTAGGGACAGATACGCAGTATTTT
TRBV18	TRBD2	TRBJ2-7	many	CASSPTLAGGLHEQYF	TGTGCCAGCTCACCAACACTAGCGGGGGGGCTCCACGAGCAGTACTTC
TRBV7-2	.	TRBJ2-3	medium-sized	CASGGDTQYF	TGTGCCAGCGGGGGAGATACGCAGTATTTT
TRBV5-1	TRBD1	TRBJ1-5	many	CASSPGQINQPQHF	TGCGCCAGCAGCCCGGGACAGATAAATCAGCCCCAGCATTTT
TRBV7-9	.	TRBJ1-1	many	CASSLSGRMNTEAFF	TGTGCCAGCAGCTTATCAGGGAGAATGAACACTGAAGCTTTCTTT
TRBV29-1	TRBD1	TRBJ1-1	medium-sized	CSGGQRLNMGKAFF	TGCAGCGGGGGACAGCGTTTAAACATGGGGAAAGCTTTCTTT
TRBV12-3/TRBV12-4	TRBD2	TRBJ2-1	many	CASSLGTSGGVEQFF	TGTGCCAGCAGTCTCGGGACTAGCGGGGGGGTTGAGCAGTTCTTC
TRBV29-1	.	TRBJ2-1	many	CSVVIDYNEQFF	TGCAGCGTTGTGATAGATTACAATGAGCAGTTCTTC
TRBV20-1	.	TRBJ2-3	.	CSASGGTDTQYF	TGCAGTGCTAGCGGTGGCACAGATACGCAGTATTTT
TRBV4-2	.	TRBJ1-4	.	CASSQDRRGNEKLFF	TGTGCCAGCAGCCAAGACCGCAGGGGTAATGAAAAACTGTTTTTT